This T cell receptor (beta chain) was obtained from a study of CD8 T cells in ankylosing spondylitis. Notes on the study in general: There was a TCR beta motif, made of eight highly homologous variants, that appeared characteristic of ankylosing spondylitis blood.

V was clipped by 0 bases and J by 0 bases, with 6 bases between them. Germline V CDR1 and CDR2: SGHRS, YFSETQ. This CDR3 comprises 14 residues. This clonotype came up many times. Antigen specificity is unknown. The authors made TCR beta libraries by quantitative 5'-RACE with molecular barcodes. MiXCR was run by TCRdb on the 5' RACE reads, yielding one entry per CDR3 protein. The data contain approximately 520,000 distinct CDR3 sequences, approximately 5.3% of them seen just once; the ten biggest clones take up roughly 3.5%. Sequencing was performed on blood, either unsorted or a sorted T cell fraction (not recorded which). V and J are TRBV5-1 and TRBJ1-2; no definite D call. This TCR came from a male donor with ankylosing spondylitis. The CDR3 nucleotides read TGCGCCAGCAGCTTGGAACCTGCTAACTATGGCTACACCTTC. Translating it yields CASSLEPANYGYTF.